Listed below are T cell receptor beta chains from one sample, sequenced in a study of blood T cell repertoires in COVID-19. The method was immunoSEQ multiplex PCR; TCRdb's version includes in-frame clones alone and lacks a portion of them. Counted here are approximately 80,000 clones, around three quarters occurring once; the ten biggest clones make up around 5%. The sequencing sample was made of peripheral blood. The source of these receptors is a man aged 50-59 years with active or convalescent COVID-19. Each CDR3 is given with its conserved first and last residue. Each record gives: D gene, V gene, J gene, clone size, CDR3 protein, CDR3 DNA. A D gene is named only where the DNA matches it firmly. Clone size is not always given. Where it is, it says once, few, many or a class for expanded clones.

>TRBD1|TRBV7-8|TRBJ2-4|-
CASSLDVGTVQYF
TGTGCCAGCAGCTTAGATGTCGGGACAGTACAGTACTTC
>TRBD1|TRBV6-6|TRBJ2-4|-
CASSHPDRGNIQYF
TGTGCCAGCAGTCACCCGGACAGGGGCAACATTCAGTACTTC
>-|TRBV7-3|TRBJ1-1|-
CASSLVQGTEAFF
TGTGCCAGCAGCTTAGTCCAGGGCACTGAAGCTTTCTTT
>TRBD1|TRBV5-1|TRBJ1-1|-
CASYTGTGEDAFF
TGCGCCAGTTATACCGGGACAGGCGAAGACGCTTTCTTT
>TRBD2|TRBV15|TRBJ2-7|-
CATSAGGTSGGQGVEEQYF
TGTGCCACCAGCGCGGGGGGGACTAGCGGGGGGCAAGGGGTTGAGGAGCAGTACTTC
>TRBD1|TRBV11-3|TRBJ2-3|few
CASSFRTGRLYF
TGTGCCAGCAGCTTCCGGACAGGGCGCCTCTATTTT
>TRBD1|TRBV7-8|TRBJ2-7|-
CASSLGQGWGYEQYF
TGTGCCAGCAGCCTCGGACAGGGGTGGGGGTACGAGCAGTACTTC
>-|TRBV15|TRBJ1-5|-
CATSETRLVSNQPQHF
TGTGCCACCAGCGAAACCCGCCTAGTGAGCAATCAGCCCCAGCATTTT
>TRBD2|TRBV3-1/TRBV3-2|TRBJ2-7|-
CASSTKRGVEQYF
TGTGCCAGCAGCACCAAGCGGGGCGTCGAGCAGTACTTC
>TRBD1|TRBV6-5|TRBJ2-7|-
CASSYGQGAYEQYF
TGTGCCAGCAGTTACGGACAGGGGGCGTACGAGCAGTACTTC
>-|TRBV19|TRBJ2-2|-
CASMRTAANTGELFF
TGTGCCAGTATGAGGACAGCGGCTAACACCGGGGAGCTGTTTTTT
>-|TRBV7-3|TRBJ2-7|-
CASSPAGSAYEQYF
TGTGCCAGCAGCCCCGCGGGGTCCGCCTACGAGCAGTACTTC
>TRBD1|TRBV15|TRBJ1-6|-
CATSRDRGRNSPLHF
TGTGCCACCAGCAGAGATAGGGGGCGGAATTCACCCCTCCACTTT
>-|TRBV18|TRBJ1-2|-
CASSSDTYGYTF
TGTGCCAGCTCAAGTGACACCTATGGCTACACCTTC
>-|TRBV9|TRBJ1-6|-
CASSVASTGNSPLHF
TGTGCCAGCAGCGTAGCTTCCACCGGGAATTCACCCCTCCACTTT
>-|TRBV5-6|TRBJ2-7|-
CASSFQGSYEQYF
TGTGCCAGCAGCTTCCAGGGCTCCTACGAGCAGTACTTC
>TRBD1|TRBV3-1/TRBV3-2|TRBJ2-1|-
CATRDRAINEQFF
TGTGCCACCCGGGACAGGGCCATCAATGAGCAGTTCTTC
>-|TRBV7-2|TRBJ1-6|few
CASSPQGGGGGSPLHF
TGTGCCAGCAGCCCCCAAGGGGGGGGTGGGGGATCACCCCTCCACTTT
>TRBD1|TRBV2|TRBJ1-1|-
CASRGTGGVTEAFF
TGTGCCAGCAGGGGAACAGGGGGCGTCACTGAAGCTTTCTTT
>TRBD1|TRBV10-3|TRBJ1-4|-
CAISPQGNEEKLFF
TGTGCCATCAGCCCACAGGGGAACGAAGAAAAACTGTTTTTT
>-|TRBV30|TRBJ1-1|-
CAWSRAGQAEAFF
TGTGCCTGGAGTCGGGCAGGGCAGGCTGAAGCTTTCTTT
>TRBD2|TRBV19|TRBJ2-5|few
CASSSSGGQETQYF
TGTGCCAGTAGTAGTAGCGGGGGCCAAGAGACCCAGTACTTC
>TRBD2|TRBV20-1|TRBJ2-7|few
CSASGSGGASPLEQYF
TGCAGTGCTAGTGGAAGCGGGGGGGCCTCTCCGCTCGAGCAGTACTTC
>TRBD1|TRBV4-1|TRBJ1-1|few
CASSQGRDRGWNTEAFF
TGCGCCAGCAGCCAAGGGCGGGACAGGGGGTGGAACACTGAAGCTTTCTTT
>TRBD1|TRBV4-2|TRBJ1-4|-
CASSPGTGGRKLFF
TGTGCCAGCAGCCCCGGGACAGGGGGCAGAAAACTGTTTTTT
>-|TRBV11-3|TRBJ2-7|-
CASSLVGGF
TGTGCCAGCAGCTTAGTCGGCGGCTTC
>TRBD1|TRBV4-1|TRBJ2-7|-
CASSLFPPGQGFYEQYF
TGCGCCAGCAGCCTCTTCCCCCCGGGACAGGGATTCTACGAGCAGTACTTC
>-|TRBV5-8|TRBJ2-5|-
CASSKGTLGAQETQYF
TGTGCCAGCAGCAAGGGGACACTGGGGGCCCAAGAGACCCAGTACTTC
>TRBD1|TRBV24-1|TRBJ1-1|-
CATAPGQGGTEAFF
TGTGCCACCGCCCCGGGACAGGGAGGAACTGAAGCTTTCTTT
>-|TRBV5-4|TRBJ1-1|-
CASSPRGFGTEAFF
TGTGCCAGCAGCCCGCGGGGGTTCGGCACTGAAGCTTTCTTT
>-|TRBV25-1|TRBJ1-2|once
CASSEAGALKLGYGYTF
TGTGCCAGCAGTGAAGCAGGGGCATTAAAATTAGGCTATGGCTACACCTTC
>-|TRBV5-1|TRBJ2-2|-
CASSLDTGKNTGELFF
TGCGCCAGCAGCTTGGATACAGGGAAAAACACCGGGGAGCTGTTTTTT
>-|TRBV9|TRBJ2-5|once
CASSVGSVQETQYF
TGTGCCAGCAGCGTAGGGAGTGTACAAGAGACCCAGTACTTC
>-|TRBV19|TRBJ1-1|-
CASSVGHSGTEAFF
TGTGCCAGTAGTGTCGGGCACTCGGGAACTGAAGCTTTCTTT
>TRBD1|TRBV7-2|TRBJ2-1|-
CASSRQGAYNEQFF
TGTGCCAGCAGCAGACAGGGGGCCTACAATGAGCAGTTCTTC
>TRBD2|TRBV28|TRBJ2-7|once
CASSPGGTVGYEQYF
TGTGCCAGCAGCCCCGGGGGGACCGTCGGATACGAGCAGTACTTC
>-|TRBV24-1|TRBJ1-2|-
CATSAGYGYTF
TGTGCCACCAGTGCGGGATATGGCTACACCTTC
>-|TRBV7-8|TRBJ2-6|-
CASSLRGLPPSGANVLTF
TGTGCCAGCAGCTTAAGAGGACTTCCCCCCTCTGGGGCCAACGTCCTGACTTTC
>-|TRBV19|TRBJ2-7|-
CASSMMGRGYEQYF
TGTGCCAGTAGTATGATGGGAAGGGGCTACGAGCAGTACTTC
>-|TRBV3-1/TRBV3-2|TRBJ2-1|-
CASSQGVSSYNEQFF
TGTGCCAGCAGCCAAGGAGTGAGCTCCTACAATGAGCAGTTCTTC
>-|TRBV11-3|TRBJ2-7|-
CASSPAGGYEQYF
TGTGCCAGCAGCCCCGCTGGGGGGTACGAGCAGTACTTC
>-|TRBV5-5|TRBJ2-3|few
CASSLRLMGASPTDTQYF
TGTGCCAGCAGCTTGCGTCTTATGGGGGCCTCACCCACAGATACGCAGTATTTT
>-|TRBV27|TRBJ1-2|-
CASSLSRQNNYGYTF
TGTGCCAGCAGTTTATCGAGGCAAAATAACTATGGCTACACCTTC
>-|TRBV11-2|TRBJ1-1|-
CASSLYREAFF
TGTGCCAGCAGCTTATACAGGGAAGCTTTCTTT
>-|TRBV11-1|TRBJ2-1|-
CASSLGDTYNEQFF
TGTGCCAGCAGCTTAGGGGACACCTACAATGAGCAGTTCTTC
>-|TRBV12-3/TRBV12-4|TRBJ1-5|few
CASRAGNQPQHF
TGTGCCTCGAGGGCGGGTAATCAGCCCCAGCATTTT
>TRBD1|TRBV7-9|TRBJ2-7|-
CASSLGDRDYEQYF
TGTGCCAGCAGCTTAGGGGACAGGGACTACGAGCAGTACTTC
>TRBD1|TRBV9|TRBJ2-1|-
CASSVGQGYNEQFF
TGTGCCAGCAGCGTAGGACAGGGGTACAATGAGCAGTTCTTC
>-|TRBV2|TRBJ1-1|once
CASRSTANTEAFF
TGTGCCAGCAGATCGACAGCGAACACTGAAGCTTTCTTT
>-|TRBV7-9|TRBJ1-6|-
CASSLRGGNSPLHF
TGTGCCAGCAGCTTGAGGGGGGGAAACTCACCCCTCCACTTT
>-|TRBV19|TRBJ1-3|-
CASHSSGNTIYF
TGTGCCAGCCACAGCTCTGGAAACACCATATATTTT
>TRBD1|TRBV9|TRBJ2-7|-
CASSTTGDSYEQYF
TGTGCCAGCAGCACGACAGGGGACTCCTACGAGCAGTACTTC
>-|TRBV12-3/TRBV12-4|TRBJ1-2|-
CASRSSQAYGYTF
TGTGCCAGCCGCTCGTCGCAGGCCTATGGCTACACCTTC
>-|TRBV19|TRBJ1-1|few
CASSAGHLNTEAFF
TGTGCCAGTAGTGCAGGACATTTGAACACTGAAGCTTTCTTT
>TRBD1|TRBV7-9|TRBJ2-2|-
CASSLGHPGQGIGELFF
TGTGCCAGCAGCTTAGGCCACCCGGGACAGGGTATCGGGGAGCTGTTTTTT
>-|TRBV9|TRBJ2-2|-
CASSPWGAGELFF
TGTGCCAGCAGCCCCTGGGGGGCCGGGGAGCTGTTTTTT